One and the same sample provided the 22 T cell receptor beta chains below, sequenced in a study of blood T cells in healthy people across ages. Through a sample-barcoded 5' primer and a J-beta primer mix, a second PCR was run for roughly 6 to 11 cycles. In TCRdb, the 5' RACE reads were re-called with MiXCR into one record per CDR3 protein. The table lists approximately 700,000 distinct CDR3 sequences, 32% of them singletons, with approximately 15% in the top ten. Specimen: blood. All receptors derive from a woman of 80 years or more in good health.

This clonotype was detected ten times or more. DNA of the CDR3: TGTGCCAGCTCCTCCCGCAGGGGAGAGACCCAGTACTTC. It encodes CASSSRRGETQYF. The rearrangement links TRBV18 to TRBJ2-5; D is possibly TRBD1 (6 bases). The CDR3 has 13 residues. CDR1 is KGHSH and CDR2 is LQKENI in the germline V gene. Between the trimmed V and J ends, which lost 6 bases and 4 bases, there was a span of 12 bases.

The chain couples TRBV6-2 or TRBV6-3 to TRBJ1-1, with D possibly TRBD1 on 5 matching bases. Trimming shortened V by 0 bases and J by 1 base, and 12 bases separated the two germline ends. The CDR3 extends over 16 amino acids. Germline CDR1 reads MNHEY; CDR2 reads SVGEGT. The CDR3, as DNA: TGTGCCAGCAGTTACTCGGGGCAGGTTGGGAACACTGAAGCTTTCTTT. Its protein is CASSYSGQVGNTEAFF.

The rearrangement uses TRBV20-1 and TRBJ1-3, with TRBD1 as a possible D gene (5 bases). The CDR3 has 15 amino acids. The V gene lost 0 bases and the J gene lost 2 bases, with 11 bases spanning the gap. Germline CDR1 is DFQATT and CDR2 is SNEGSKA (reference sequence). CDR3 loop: CSARDLRETGNTIYF. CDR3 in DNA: TGCAGTGCTAGAGATCTCAGGGAAACTGGAAACACCATATATTTT.

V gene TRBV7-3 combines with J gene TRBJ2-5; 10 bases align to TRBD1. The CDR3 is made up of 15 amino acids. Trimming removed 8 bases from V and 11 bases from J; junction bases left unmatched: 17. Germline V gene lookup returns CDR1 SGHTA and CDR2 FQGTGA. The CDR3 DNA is TGTGCCAGCGGCTCCCGGGACAGGGGTTACAATGAGCAGTACTTC. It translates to CASGSRDRGYNEQYF.

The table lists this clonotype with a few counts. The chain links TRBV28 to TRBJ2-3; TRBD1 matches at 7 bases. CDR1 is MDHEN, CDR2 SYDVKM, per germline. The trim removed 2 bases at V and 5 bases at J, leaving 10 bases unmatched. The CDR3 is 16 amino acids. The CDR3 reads CASSLARGSSQDTQYF. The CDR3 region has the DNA TGTGCCAGCAGTTTAGCCAGGGGGTCGTCCCAAGATACGCAGTATTTT.

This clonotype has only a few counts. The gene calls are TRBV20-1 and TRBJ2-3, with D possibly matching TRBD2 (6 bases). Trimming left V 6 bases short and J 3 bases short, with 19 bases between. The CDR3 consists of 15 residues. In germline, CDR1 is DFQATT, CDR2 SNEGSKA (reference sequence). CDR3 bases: TGCAGTGCCTTGACCCGACTAGTCGGGACAGATACGCAGTATTTT. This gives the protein CSALTRLVGTDTQYF.

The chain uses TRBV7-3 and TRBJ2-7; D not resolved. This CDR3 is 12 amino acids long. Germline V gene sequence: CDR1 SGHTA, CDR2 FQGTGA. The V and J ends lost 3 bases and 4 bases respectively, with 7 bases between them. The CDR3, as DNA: TGTGCCAGCAGCTTTAACAGATACGAGCAGTACTTC. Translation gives CASSFNRYEQYF.

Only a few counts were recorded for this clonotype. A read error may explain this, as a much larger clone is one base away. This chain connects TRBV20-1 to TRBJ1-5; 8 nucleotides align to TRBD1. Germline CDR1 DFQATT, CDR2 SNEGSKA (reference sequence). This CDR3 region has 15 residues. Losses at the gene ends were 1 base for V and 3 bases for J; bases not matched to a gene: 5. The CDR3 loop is CSARGRQGNNQPQHF. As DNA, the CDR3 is TGCAGTGCTAGAGGTCGACAGGGGAACAATCAGCCCCAGCATTTT.

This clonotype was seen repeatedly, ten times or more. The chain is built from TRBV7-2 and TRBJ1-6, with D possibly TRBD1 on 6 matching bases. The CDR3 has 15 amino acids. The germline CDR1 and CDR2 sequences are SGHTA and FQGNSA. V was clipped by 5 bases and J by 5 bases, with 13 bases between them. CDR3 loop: CASSPVGQNNSPLHF. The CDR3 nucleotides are TGTGCCAGCAGCCCCGTCGGACAGAATAATTCACCCCTCCACTTT.

In nucleotides, the CDR3 is TGTGCCAGCAGCGCTACTAGCGGGGGACTCTACGAGCAGTACTTC. It encodes CASSATSGGLYEQYF. The chain has TRBV7-2 and TRBJ2-7; 11 nucleotides align to TRBD2. Germline loops: CDR1 SGHTA, CDR2 FQGNSA. The CDR3 is 15 residues long. The J segment lost 3 bases and the V segment lost 5 bases, leaving 6 bases of the junction unmatched.

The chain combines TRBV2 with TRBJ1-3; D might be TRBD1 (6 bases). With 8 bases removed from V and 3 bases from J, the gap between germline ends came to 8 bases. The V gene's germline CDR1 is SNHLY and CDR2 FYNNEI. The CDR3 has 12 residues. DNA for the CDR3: TGTGCCAGCCGACAGGATGGAAACACCATATATTTT. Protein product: CASRQDGNTIYF.

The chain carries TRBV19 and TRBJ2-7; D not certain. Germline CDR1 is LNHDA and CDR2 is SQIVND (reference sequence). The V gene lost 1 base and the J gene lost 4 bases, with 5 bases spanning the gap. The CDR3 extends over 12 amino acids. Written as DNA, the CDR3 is TGTGCCAGTAGTATAGTCGGTTACGAGCAGTACTTC. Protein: CASSIVGYEQYF. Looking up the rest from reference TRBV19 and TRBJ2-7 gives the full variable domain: DGGITQSPKYLFRKEGQNVTLSCEQNLNHDAMYWYRQDPGQGLRLIYYSQIVNDFQKGDIAEGYSVSREKKESFPLTVTSAQKNPTAFYLCASSIVGYEQYFGPGTRLTVT.

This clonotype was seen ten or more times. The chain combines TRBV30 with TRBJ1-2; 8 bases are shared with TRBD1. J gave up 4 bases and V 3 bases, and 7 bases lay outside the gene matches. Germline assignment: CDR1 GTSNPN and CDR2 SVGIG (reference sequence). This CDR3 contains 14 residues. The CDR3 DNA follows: TGTGCCTGGAGCGGGACAGGACCGTTCTATGGCTACACCTTC. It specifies CAWSGTGPFYGYTF.

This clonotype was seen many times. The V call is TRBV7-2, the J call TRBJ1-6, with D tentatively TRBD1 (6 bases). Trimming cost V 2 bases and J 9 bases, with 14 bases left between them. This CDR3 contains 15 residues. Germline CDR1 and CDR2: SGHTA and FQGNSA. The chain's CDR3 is CASSLSRGRSSPLHF. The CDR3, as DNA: TGTGCCAGCAGCTTAAGCAGGGGCAGGAGTTCACCCCTCCACTTT.

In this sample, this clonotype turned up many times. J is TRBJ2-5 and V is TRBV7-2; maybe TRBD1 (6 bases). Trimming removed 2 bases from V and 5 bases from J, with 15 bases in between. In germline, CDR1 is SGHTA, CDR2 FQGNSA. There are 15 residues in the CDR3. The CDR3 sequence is CASSLSKGVGETQYF. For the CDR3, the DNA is TGTGCCAGCAGCTTAAGTAAGGGGGTAGGCGAGACCCAGTACTTC.

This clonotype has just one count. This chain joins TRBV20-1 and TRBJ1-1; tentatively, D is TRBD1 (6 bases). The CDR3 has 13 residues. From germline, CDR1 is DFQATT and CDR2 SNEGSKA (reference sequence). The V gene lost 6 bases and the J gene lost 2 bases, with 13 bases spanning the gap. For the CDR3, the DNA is TGCAGTGCCGACCGACAGGCCAACACTGAAGCTTTCTTT. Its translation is CSADRQANTEAFF.

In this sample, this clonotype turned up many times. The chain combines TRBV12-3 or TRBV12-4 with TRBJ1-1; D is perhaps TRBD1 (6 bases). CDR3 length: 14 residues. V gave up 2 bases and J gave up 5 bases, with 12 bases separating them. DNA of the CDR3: TGTGCCAGCAGTTTACTGGGGGCGGGAACTGAAGCTTTCTTT. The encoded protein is CASSLLGAGTEAFF.

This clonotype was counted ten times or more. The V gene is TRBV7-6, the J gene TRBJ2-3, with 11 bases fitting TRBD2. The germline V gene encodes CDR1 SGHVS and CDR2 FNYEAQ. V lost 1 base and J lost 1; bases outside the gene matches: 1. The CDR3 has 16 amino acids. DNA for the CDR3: TGTGCCAGCAGCTTAGGTAGCGGGGGGGGCACAGATACGCAGTATTTT. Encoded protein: CASSLGSGGGTDTQYF.

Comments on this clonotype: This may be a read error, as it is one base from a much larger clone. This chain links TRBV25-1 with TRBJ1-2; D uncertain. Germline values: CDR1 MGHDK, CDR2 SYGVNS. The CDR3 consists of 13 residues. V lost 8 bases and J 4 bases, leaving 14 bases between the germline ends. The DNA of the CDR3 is TGTGCCAGCGGAGACGCGGGGTTCTATGGCTACACCTTC. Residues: CASGDAGFYGYTF.

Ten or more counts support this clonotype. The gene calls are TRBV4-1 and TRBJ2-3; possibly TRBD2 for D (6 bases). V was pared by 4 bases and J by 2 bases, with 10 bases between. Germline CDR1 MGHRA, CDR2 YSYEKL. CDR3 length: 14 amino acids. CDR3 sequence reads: CASSRDLITDTQYF. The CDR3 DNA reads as TGCGCCAGCAGCCGGGACTTGATCACAGATACGCAGTATTTT.

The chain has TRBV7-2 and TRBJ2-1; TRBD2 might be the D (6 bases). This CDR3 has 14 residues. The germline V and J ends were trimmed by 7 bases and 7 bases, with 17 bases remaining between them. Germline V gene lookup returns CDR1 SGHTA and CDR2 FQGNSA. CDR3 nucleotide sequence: TGTGCCAGCATTGGAGGGGCAGGGCAGAATGAGCAGTTCTTC. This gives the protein CASIGGAGQNEQFF.

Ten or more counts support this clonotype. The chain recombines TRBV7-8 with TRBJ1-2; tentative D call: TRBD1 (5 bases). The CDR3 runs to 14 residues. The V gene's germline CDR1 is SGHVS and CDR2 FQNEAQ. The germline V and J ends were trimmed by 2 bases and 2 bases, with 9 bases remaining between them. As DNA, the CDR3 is TGTGCCAGCAGCTTATCGACAGAGAACTATGGCTACACCTTC. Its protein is CASSLSTENYGYTF.